This T cell receptor (beta chain) was identified during a study of neoadjuvant anti-PD-1 for oral cavity cancer. Between the trimmed V and J ends, which lost 8 bases and 7 bases, there was a span of 18 bases. The CDR3 is made up of 13 amino acids. From germline, CDR1 is KGHSH and CDR2 LQKENI. PBMCs were not maintained or expanded in culture before analysis. The table came from immunoSEQ multiplex PCR; TCRdb's copy has only in-frame clones and leaves some out. In the table there are tens of thousands of clones, around 85% of which are singletons. The source of this sequence is a person between 40 and 79 years old with oral cavity squamous cell carcinoma. The sample in question was PBMCs, obtained before nivolumab (anti-PD-1) treatment. The chain joins TRBV18 to TRBJ2-7; D gene ambiguous. The CDR3 region is CASPGDPRPEQYF. The CDR3 DNA reads TGTGCCAGCCCTGGGGATCCTAGGCCTGAGCAGTACTTC.